This TCR beta chain was recorded in a study of blood T cell repertoires in COVID-19. In the study overall: Some COVID-19 samples were acute and others convalescent; all came from the United States, Italy and Spain. PBMCs, B-cell-depleted T cells, or T cells were the source of the cDNA or gDNA that made up the material.

In the original analysis: Estimation of nucleated cell counts was performed using reference gene primer amplification. Measured with immunoSEQ multiplex PCR; TCRdb has only the in-frame clones, and not every one. Clone size and V and J calls were adopted from that table, with D and trimming inferred from the DNA. The data contain some 200,000 clones, roughly four fifths of them singletons. Source material: peripheral blood. This receptor was obtained from a woman aged 55 to 70 with acute or convalescent COVID-19.

The CDR3 DNA is TGTGCCAGCAGTCCACAGGGAAATGAGCAGTTCTTC. Translating it yields CASSPQGNEQFF. The chain employs TRBV12-3 or TRBV12-4 and TRBJ2-1, with D tentatively TRBD1 (6 bases). The CDR3 runs 12 residues. Between the trimmed V and J ends, which lost 5 bases and 7 bases, there was a span of 9 bases.